Below, 23 T cell receptor beta chains from the same sample are listed, as sequenced in a study of T-cell reconstitution after alpha-beta-depleted transplantation in children. Unique molecular identifiers were incorporated into the prepared TCRbeta library. TCRdb ran MiXCR on the PCR reads and lists one entry per CDR3 protein. The repertoire holds 250,000 or so distinct CDR3 sequences, with approximately 8.9% as singletons. The input for sequencing was PBMCs, mostly from graft donor cells, taken 180 days after TCRalphabeta/CD19-depleted stem cell transplant. Receptors originate from a male patient between 10 and 17 years old who had a stem cell transplant for acute lymphoblastic leukemia, so the T cells may come from the graft donor.

Comments on this clonotype: Relative to the germline gene, one junction end is altered; a read error may explain this. This chain joins TRBV6-5 and TRBJ2-7; 8 bases fit TRBD1. The CDR3 length is 12 residues. The germline V gene has CDR1 MNHEY and CDR2 SVGAGI. As DNA, the CDR3 is TGTGCCAGCAGTAACGGACAGGGAAAAGAGAACTTC. This codes for CASSNGQGKENF.

This clonotype was detected many times. V gene TRBV28 combines with J gene TRBJ2-1; 10 positions match TRBD1. Losses at the gene ends were 6 bases for V and 11 bases for J; bases not matched to a gene: 13. This CDR3 contains 15 residues. CDR1 MDHEN and CDR2 SYDVKM come from the germline V gene. In DNA form, the CDR3 reads TGTGCCAGCAGCGCCGGGACAGGGGATCGGATAAAGCAGTTCTTC. It yields the protein CASSAGTGDRIKQFF.

This clonotype was seen many times. The rearrangement joins TRBV29-1 to TRBJ2-5, with TRBD1 identical over 7 bases. Germline lookup yields CDR1 SQVTM and CDR2 ANQGSEA. The CDR3 covers 14 residues. V shed 4 bases, J shed 2 bases, and the junction held 7 bases outside the gene matches. CDR3 coding DNA: TGCAGCGTTGCCCCGGGACAGCAACAAGAGACCCAGTACTTC. The encoded protein is CSVAPGQQQETQYF.

This clonotype was seen at least ten times. The V call is TRBV27, the J call TRBJ2-3, with D tentatively TRBD2 (5 bases). The CDR3 sequence is 15 residues long. The V gene lost 0 bases and the J gene lost 0 bases, with 7 bases spanning the gap. The germline gives CDR1 MNHEY, CDR2 SMNVEV (reference sequence). The DNA of the CDR3 is TGTGCCAGCAGTTTATCGAGGACTAGCACAGATACGCAGTATTTT. Protein product: CASSLSRTSTDTQYF.

Notes on this clonotype: A much larger clone lies one base from this, so it may be a read error. The rearrangement links TRBV11-1 to TRBJ2-1, with TRBD2 matching over 14 bases. The J segment lost 8 bases and the V segment lost 6 bases, leaving 6 bases of the junction unmatched. The CDR3 extends over 15 amino acids. Germline V gene lookup returns CDR1 SGHAT and CDR2 FQDESV (reference sequence). The CDR3 DNA sequence: TGTGCCAGCAGGTCGACTAGCGGGGGGGCCCATGAGCAGTTCTTC. Encoded protein: CASRSTSGGAHEQFF.

As concerns this clonotype: A much larger clone is a single base away; this may be a read error. The rearrangement links TRBV4-2 to TRBJ2-7; the D call may be TRBD1 or TRBD2 (6 bases each). Germline V gives CDR1 LGHNA, CDR2 YNFKEQ. The CDR3 loop spans 15 amino acids. The CDR3 DNA is TGTGCCAGCAGCCAAGAACAGGGAGGCATCTACGAGCCGTACTTC. Translating it yields CASSQEQGGIYEPYF.

This clonotype was counted at least ten times. The rearrangement joins TRBV5-6 to TRBJ2-7; D may match TRBD1 or TRBD2 (5 bases each). The CDR3 runs 13 residues. V was trimmed by 3 bases and J by 2 bases, leaving 9 bases between them. Germline V gene data show CDR1 as SGHDT and CDR2 as YYEEEE. CDR3 sequence: CASSWGSAYEQYF. For the CDR3, the DNA is TGTGCCAGCAGCTGGGGGAGCGCCTACGAGCAGTACTTC.

The sample holds many counts of this clonotype. The V gene is TRBV19, the J gene TRBJ1-1; D is uncertain. CDR1 and CDR2 from the germline V gene are LNHDA and SQIVND (reference sequence). Trimming took off 4 bases at V and 5 bases at J, with 17 bases between the two ends. The CDR3 has 15 residues. The CDR3 sequence is CASSNPPNPRTEAFF. DNA of the CDR3: TGTGCCAGTAGTAATCCCCCCAATCCACGGACTGAAGCTTTCTTT.

This clonotype showed up many times. The V call is TRBV6-1, the J call TRBJ1-4; perhaps TRBD1 as D (6 bases). Germline CDR1 is MNHNS and CDR2 is SASEGT. Deletions cut 8 bases from V and 7 bases from J, with 14 bases between. The CDR3 is 13 amino acids. The chain's CDR3 is CASWTGTSEKLFF. The CDR3 DNA reads as TGTGCCAGCTGGACCGGGACAAGTGAAAAACTGTTTTTT.

This clonotype appeared many times. V is TRBV19 and J is TRBJ2-3; TRBD2 might be the D (7 bases). Trimming took off 6 bases at V and 1 base at J, with 14 bases between the two ends. This CDR3 contains 15 residues. Germline values: CDR1 LNHDA, CDR2 SQIVND (reference sequence). The CDR3 DNA is TGTGCCAGTAGAGGGGGGGCCTGGGGCACAGATACGCAGTATTTT. It translates to CASRGGAWGTDTQYF.

This clonotype was picked up many times. The CDR3 DNA reads TGCGCCAGCAGCTTTGGGGGGACTCGGGAGCAGTACTTC. It specifies CASSFGGTREQYF. V and J are TRBV5-1 and TRBJ2-7; possibly TRBD2 for D (6 bases). V lost 2 bases, J lost 7 bases, and 13 bases lay in between. The CDR3 extends over 13 amino acids. Germline lookup yields CDR1 SGHRS and CDR2 YFSETQ. Full variable domain (missing parts from reference TRBV5-1 and TRBJ2-7): KAGVTQTPRYLIKTRGQQVTLSCSPISGHRSVSWYQQTPGQGLQFLFEYFSETQRNKGNFPGRFSGRQFSNSRSEMNVSTLELGDSALYLCASSFGGTREQYFGPGTRLTVT.

This clonotype occurred many times. CDR3 in amino acids: CASSRTSWQETQYF. DNA of the CDR3: TGTGCCAGTTCCCGGACTAGCTGGCAAGAGACCCAGTACTTC. This sequence joins TRBV28 and TRBJ2-5, with 8 bases identical to TRBD2. This CDR3 has 14 residues. Germline CDR1 MDHEN, CDR2 SYDVKM. The junction had 8 bases not matched to a gene; V was cut back by 9 bases and J by 2 bases.

The chain is built from TRBV11-2 and TRBJ1-1; D might be TRBD1 (5 bases). The V and J ends lost 4 bases and 1 base respectively, with 16 bases between them. Germline CDR1 and CDR2: SGHAT and FQNNGV. The CDR3 is made up of 16 amino acids. The CDR3 sequence is CASSSLGDRPNTEAFF. The DNA of the CDR3 is TGTGCCAGCAGCTCCCTAGGGGACCGACCGAACACTGAAGCTTTCTTT.

This clonotype was seen repeatedly, ten times or more. J is TRBJ1-1 and V is TRBV6-1; 7 bases match TRBD1. V lost 8 bases and J lost 0; bases outside the gene matches: 6. This CDR3 has 14 residues. Germline loops: CDR1 MNHNS, CDR2 SASEGT. The CDR3 loop is CASFMGQLNTEAFF. In nucleotides, the CDR3 is TGTGCCAGCTTTATGGGACAGTTGAACACTGAAGCTTTCTTT.

This clonotype was seen a handful of times. V and J are TRBV6-1 and TRBJ2-7, with D perhaps TRBD2 (5 bases). CDR3 size: 14 residues. Germline V CDR1 and CDR2: MNHNS, SASEGT. Between the trimmed V and J ends, which lost 6 bases and 4 bases, there was a span of 16 bases. The CDR3 region has the DNA TGTGCCAGCAGACACGGAGGAGCTAGGTACGAGCAGTACTTC. It yields the protein CASRHGGARYEQYF.

This clonotype was observed a few times. The CDR3 DNA follows: TGTGCCAGCAGCTTAGGTGACAGGTTGAATTCACCCCTCCACTTT. This gives the protein CASSLGDRLNSPLHF. The chain carries TRBV11-1 and TRBJ1-6; a possible D gene is TRBD1 (6 bases). Trimming pared 1 base from V and 7 bases from J, leaving 11 bases between. This CDR3 has 15 residues. CDR1 SGHAT and CDR2 FQDESV come from the germline V gene (reference sequence). Based on the CDR3 plus reference TRBV11-1 and TRBJ1-6, the full variable domain is EAEVAQSPRYKITEKSQAVAFWCDPISGHATLYWYRQILGQGPELLVQFQDESVVDDSQLPKDRFSAERLKGVDSTLKIQPAELGDSAMYLCASSLGDRLNSPLHFGNGTRLTVT.

This rearrangement joins TRBV6-6 to TRBJ2-5; TRBD1 aligns across 9 bases. Per germline, CDR1 MNHNY and CDR2 SVGAGI (reference sequence). The V and J ends lost 4 bases and 5 bases, in that order; junction bases with no gene match: 11. The CDR3 loop spans 16 amino acids. CDR3 nucleotides: TGTGCCAGCAGTTCCACTACCCCGACAGGGGGGGAGACCCAGTACTTC. Its protein product is CASSSTTPTGGETQYF.

In its sample, this clonotype was seen many times. J is TRBJ2-5 and V is TRBV7-9, with 8 bases that match TRBD1. Trimming took 5 bases from V and 5 from J; bases not matched to a gene: 7. The CDR3 spans 14 residues. Germline loops: CDR1 SEHNR, CDR2 FQNEAQ (reference sequence). The CDR3 is CASSRTGGRETQYF. DNA of the CDR3: TGTGCCAGCAGCCGTACAGGGGGAAGGGAGACCCAGTACTTC. Using reference TRBV7-9 and TRBJ2-5 for the parts outside the CDR3, the full variable domain is DTGVSQNPRHKITKRGQNVTFRCDPISEHNRLYWYRQTLGQGPEFLTYFQNEAQLEKSRLLSDRFSAERPKGSFSTLEIQRTEQGDSAMYLCASSRTGGRETQYFGPGTRLLVL.

The table lists this clonotype with many counts. The V call is TRBV5-1, the J call TRBJ2-3, with 12 bases matching TRBD2. The junction had 6 bases not matched to a gene; V was cut back by 3 bases and J by 4 bases. Germline CDR1 reads SGHRS; CDR2 reads YFSETQ. This CDR3 has 16 residues. The CDR3 loop reads CASSWRLAGDADTQYF. CDR3 DNA: TGCGCCAGCAGCTGGAGACTAGCGGGGGACGCAGATACGCAGTATTTT.

The V and J genes are TRBV18 and TRBJ2-7; TRBD2 aligns across 7 bases. Trimming at V came to 2 bases and at J to 2 bases, leaving 6 bases not matched to a gene. The CDR3 covers 15 residues. Germline assignment: CDR1 KGHSH and CDR2 LQKENI. The CDR3 coding sequence is TGTGCCAGCTCACCATTTCAGGGAGGGGCCTACGAGCAGTACTTC. Translating it yields CASSPFQGGAYEQYF.

The sample holds many counts of this clonotype. The V gene is TRBV7-6, the J gene TRBJ2-7; TRBD1 agrees at 9 bases. Trimming removed 5 bases from V and 5 bases from J; junction bases left unmatched: 7. Per the germline V gene, CDR1 is SGHVS and CDR2 is FNYEAQ. This CDR3 has 14 amino acids. Here the CDR3 reads CASSHGTGRNEQYF. The DNA of the CDR3 is TGTGCCAGCAGCCACGGGACAGGGAGAAACGAGCAGTACTTC.

This chain connects TRBV6-5 to TRBJ1-5; 9 nucleotides align to TRBD1. This CDR3 spans 15 amino acids. The V and J ends lost 6 bases and 6 bases, in that order; junction bases with no gene match: 9. Germline loops: CDR1 MNHEY, CDR2 SVGAGI. The CDR3 nucleotides read TGTGCCAGCAGCCGGGGACAGGGTCAGGGTCAGCCCCAGCATTTT. As protein: CASSRGQGQGQPQHF.

This clonotype was recorded many times. V is TRBV12-3 or TRBV12-4 and J is TRBJ2-3; 9 nucleotides align to TRBD2. CDR3 length: 17 amino acids. Germline trimming cut 6 bases from V and 5 bases from J; bases unmatched to any gene: 15. The CDR3 is CASSLQGKGLAIDTQYF. The CDR3 coding sequence is TGTGCCAGCAGCCTACAGGGGAAGGGACTAGCTATAGATACGCAGTATTTT.